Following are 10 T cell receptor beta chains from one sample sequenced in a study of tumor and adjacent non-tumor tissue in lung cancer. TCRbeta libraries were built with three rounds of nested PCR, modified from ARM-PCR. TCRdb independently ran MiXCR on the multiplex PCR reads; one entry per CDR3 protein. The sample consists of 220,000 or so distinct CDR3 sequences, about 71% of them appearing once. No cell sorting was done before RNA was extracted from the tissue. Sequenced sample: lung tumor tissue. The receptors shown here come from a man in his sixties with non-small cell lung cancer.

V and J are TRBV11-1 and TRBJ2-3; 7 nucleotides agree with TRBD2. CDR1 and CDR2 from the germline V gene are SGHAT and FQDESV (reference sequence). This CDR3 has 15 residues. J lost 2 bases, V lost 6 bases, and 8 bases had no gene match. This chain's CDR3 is CASSLNGRNTDTQYF. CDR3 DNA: TGTGCCAGCAGTCTTAACGGGAGGAACACAGATACGCAGTATTTT.

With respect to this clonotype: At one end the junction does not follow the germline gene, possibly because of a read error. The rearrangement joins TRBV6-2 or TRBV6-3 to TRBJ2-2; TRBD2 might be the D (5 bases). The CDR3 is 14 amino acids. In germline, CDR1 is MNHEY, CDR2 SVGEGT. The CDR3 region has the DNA TGTGCCAGCTGGCTTAACGGGAACACCGGGGAGCTGCTTTTT. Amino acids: CASWLNGNTGELLF.

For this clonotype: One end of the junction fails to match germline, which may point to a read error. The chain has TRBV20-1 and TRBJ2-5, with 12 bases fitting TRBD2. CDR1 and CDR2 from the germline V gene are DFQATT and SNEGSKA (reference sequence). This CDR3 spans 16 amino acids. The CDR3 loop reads CSARDLAGGVVETQYF. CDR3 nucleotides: TGCAGTGCTAGAGATCTAGCGGGAGGGGTAGTAGAGACTCAGTACTTC.

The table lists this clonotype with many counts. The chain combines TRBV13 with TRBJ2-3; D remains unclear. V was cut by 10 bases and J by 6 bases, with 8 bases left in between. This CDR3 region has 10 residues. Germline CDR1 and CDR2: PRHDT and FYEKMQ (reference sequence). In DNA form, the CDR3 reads TGTGCCAACCTTTGGGATACGCAGTATTTT. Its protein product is CANLWDTQYF.

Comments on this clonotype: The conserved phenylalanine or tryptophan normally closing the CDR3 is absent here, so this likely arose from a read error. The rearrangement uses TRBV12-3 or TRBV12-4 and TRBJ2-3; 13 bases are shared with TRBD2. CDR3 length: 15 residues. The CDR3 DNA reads TGTGCCAACACAGGGACTAGCGGGGACACATATACGCAGTATATT. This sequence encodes CANTGTSGDTYTQYI.

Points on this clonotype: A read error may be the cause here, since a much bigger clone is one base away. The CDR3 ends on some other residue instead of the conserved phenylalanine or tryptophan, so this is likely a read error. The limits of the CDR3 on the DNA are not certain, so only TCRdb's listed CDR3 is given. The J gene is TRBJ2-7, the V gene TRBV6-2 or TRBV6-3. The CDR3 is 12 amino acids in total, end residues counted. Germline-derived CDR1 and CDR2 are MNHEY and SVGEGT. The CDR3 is CASSSVSRFEYL.

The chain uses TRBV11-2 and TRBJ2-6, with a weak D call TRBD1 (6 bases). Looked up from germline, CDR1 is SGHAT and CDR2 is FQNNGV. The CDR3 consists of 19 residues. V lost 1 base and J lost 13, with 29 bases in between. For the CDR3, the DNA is TGTGCCAGCAGCTTAGTTACAAATGACAGGCCCTCTGGGGACAATGTCCTGACTTTC. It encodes CASSLVTNDRPSGDNVLTF.

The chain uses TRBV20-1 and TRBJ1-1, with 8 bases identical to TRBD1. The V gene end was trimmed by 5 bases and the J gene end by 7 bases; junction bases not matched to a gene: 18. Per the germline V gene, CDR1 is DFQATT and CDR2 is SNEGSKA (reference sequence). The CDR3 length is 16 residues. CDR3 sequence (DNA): TGCAGTGCTCCACCGGGGCAGGGGGCCTGGACCATTGAAGCTTTCTTT. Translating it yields CSAPPGQGAWTIEAFF.

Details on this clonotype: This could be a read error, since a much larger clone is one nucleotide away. For the CDR3, the DNA is TGCAGCGTCAAAGGCGGGACACTTAGTGAAAAACTGTTTTTT. Residues: CSVKGGTLSEKLFF. The V gene is TRBV29-1, the J gene TRBJ1-4, with D perhaps TRBD1 (6 bases). The CDR3 consists of 14 residues. The V gene's germline CDR1 is SQVTM and CDR2 ANQGSEA. Trimming stripped 6 bases from V and 7 bases from J, with 18 bases between.

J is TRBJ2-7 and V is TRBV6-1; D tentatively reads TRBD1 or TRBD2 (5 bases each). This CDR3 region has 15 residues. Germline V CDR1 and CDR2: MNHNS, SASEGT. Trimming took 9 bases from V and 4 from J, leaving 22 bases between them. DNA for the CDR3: TGTGCCAGGGTCAATGGGGGAGTCACTCGTTACGAGCAGTACTTC. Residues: CARVNGGVTRYEQYF.